This T cell receptor (beta chain) was obtained from a study of T cells after yellow fever vaccination. Study-wide findings and caveats: It was a small share of clonotypes that appeared in both CD4 and CD8 compartments. Post-booster repertoires contained most primary-vaccination clones again (approximately 95% CD4, approximately 88% CD8).

CDR1 and CDR2 (germline): SGHRS, YFSETQ. The length of the CDR3 is 14 residues. Trimming removed 4 bases from V and 10 bases from J, with 15 bases in between. In TCRdb, the 5' RACE reads were re-called with MiXCR into one record per CDR3 protein. This table has over 110,000 distinct CDR3 sequences, 7.7% appearing once. As for this clonotype: The antigen is not known.

The clonotype was recovered from a man aged 25-45 years who received the YFV17D yellow fever vaccine. V gene TRBV5-1 combines with J gene TRBJ1-6; D gene unclear. The sequences come from CD4+ T cells sorted from PBMCs, collected 5 days after the yellow fever booster vaccination. CDR3: CASSRGETRSPLHF. DNA of the CDR3: TGCGCCAGCAGCCGAGGAGAAACGAGGTCACCCCTCCACTTT.